Presented here are 23 T cell receptor beta chains from one specimen sequenced in a study of shared clonotypes between healthy human individuals. The assay was immunoSEQ multiplex PCR, and TCRdb's table has in-frame clones only and misses some. The sample contains roughly 1,100,000 clones, around four fifths of which appear only once. The sample taken for sequencing was memory CD4+ T cells sorted from blood. As for subset: CD45RA-negative fraction. These receptors all stem from a young man in good health.

This clone was found a few times. The V and J genes are TRBV9 and TRBJ2-7, with D possibly being TRBD1 or TRBD2 (5 bases each). Trimming left V 4 bases short and J 2 bases short, with 10 bases between. The CDR3 contains 13 residues. Germline lookup yields CDR1 SGDLS and CDR2 YYNGEE. CDR3 nucleotide sequence: TGTGCCAGCAGCCCTGGGGGAGCCTACGAGCAGTACTTC. As protein: CASSPGGAYEQYF.

Points on this clone: A read error is possible here, since a much larger clone lies one base away. The chain is built from TRBV2 and TRBJ1-5, with TRBD1 identical over 8 bases. The CDR3 is 13 residues long. Germline loops: CDR1 SNHLY, CDR2 FYNNEI. After removal of 6 bases from V and 5 bases from J, the junction contained 3 bases not matched to a gene. The CDR3, as DNA: TGTGCCAGCAGAGGACAGGGCGATCAGCCCCAGCATTTT. This encodes CASRGQGDQPQHF.

This clone has more than one count but fewer than ten. CDR3 amino acids: CASRGRTTGELFF. DNA of the CDR3: TGTGCCAGTAGAGGCAGGACCACCGGGGAGCTGTTTTTT. The V and J genes are TRBV19 and TRBJ2-2, with D hard to call. The CDR3 has 13 residues. The V end lost 6 bases, the J end lost 4 bases, and 9 bases lay between the germline ends. Germline V CDR1 and CDR2: LNHDA, SQIVND (reference sequence).

The rearrangement joins TRBV2 to TRBJ1-5, with 7 bases identical to TRBD1. CDR1 and CDR2 (germline): SNHLY, FYNNEI. CDR3 length: 15 residues. V dropped 6 bases and J dropped 2; count of bases not matched to a gene: 7. Written as DNA, the CDR3 is TGTGCCAGCAGCACTACAGGGGAAGGCAATCAGCCCCAGCATTTT. Encoded protein: CASSTTGEGNQPQHF.

The CDR3: CASSLPGTGNEQYF. CDR3 nucleotide sequence: TGTGCCAGCTCATTACCAGGGACAGGGAACGAGCAGTACTTC. The V gene is TRBV2, the J gene TRBJ2-7; TRBD1 matches 9 bases. The germline CDR1 and CDR2 sequences are SNHLY and FYNNEI. After removal of 8 bases from V and 5 bases from J, the junction contained 10 bases not matched to a gene. CDR3 length: 14 residues.

This clone was seen once. The V call is TRBV10-1, the J call TRBJ2-3, with D perhaps matching TRBD2 (6 bases). This CDR3 region has 15 residues. Germline CDR1 WNHNN, CDR2 SYGVQD (reference sequence). Trimming left V 1 base short and J 2 bases short, with 10 bases between. CDR3: CASSEWSGLTDTQYF. CDR3 sequence (DNA): TGCGCCAGCAGTGAGTGGAGCGGGCTCACAGATACGCAGTATTTT.

The chain uses TRBV10-2 and TRBJ1-4; D uncertain. CDR1 WSHSY and CDR2 SAAADI come from the germline V gene. Deletions cut 2 bases from V and 8 bases from J, with 12 bases between. The CDR3 runs 14 residues. The CDR3 loop reads CASSEGLEREKLFF. Here the CDR3 DNA reads TGCGCCAGCAGTGAGGGCCTCGAACGGGAAAAACTGTTTTTT.

The chain carries TRBV5-4 and TRBJ2-7; 9 bases are a match to TRBD2. J was trimmed by 2 bases and V by 2 bases; bases with no gene match: 5. Germline-derived CDR1 and CDR2 are SGHNT and YYREEE (reference sequence). The CDR3 covers 15 residues. CDR3 DNA sequence: TGTGCCAGCAGCTTCTCGGGACTAGCCACCTACGAGCAGTACTTC. Residues: CASSFSGLATYEQYF.

The chain uses TRBV10-2 and TRBJ2-4, with a weak D call TRBD1 (6 bases). V was clipped by 0 bases and J by 7 bases, with 10 bases between them. Germline V CDR1 and CDR2: WSHSY, SAAADI. The CDR3 is made up of 14 amino acids. The CDR3 region is CASSESWGPNIQYF. The CDR3 DNA is TGCGCCAGCAGTGAGTCGTGGGGGCCCAACATTCAGTACTTC.

A word on this clone: Additional DNA sequences in this sample encode the identical CDR3. The chain combines TRBV7-8 with TRBJ2-2, with TRBD1 identical over 7 bases. The CDR3 totals 15 residues. CDR1 and CDR2 from the germline V gene are SGHVS and FQNEAQ. V dropped 5 bases and J dropped 1; count of bases not matched to a gene: 4. The CDR3 sequence: CASSLGQKNTGELFF. The DNA for the CDR3 is TGTGCCAGCAGCCTGGGACAGAAGAACACCGGGGAGCTGTTTTTT. Supplemented by reference TRBV7-8 and TRBJ2-2, the full variable domain reads GAGVSQSPRYKVAKRGQDVALRCDPISGHVSLFWYQQALGQGPEFLTYFQNEAQLDKSGLPSDRFFAERPEGSVSTLKIQRTQQEDSAVYLCASSLGQKNTGELFFGEGSRLTVL.

The chain has TRBV30 and TRBJ1-2; TRBD1 agrees at 10 bases. J gave up 6 bases and V 3 bases, and 10 bases lay outside the gene matches. The CDR3 runs 15 residues. Germline V gene lookup returns CDR1 GTSNPN and CDR2 SVGIG (reference sequence). The CDR3 DNA follows: TGTGCCTGGAGCGTTAAACCGGGACAGGGGAATGGCTACACCTTC. It yields the protein CAWSVKPGQGNGYTF.

The chain employs TRBV4-1 and TRBJ2-7; D not certain. V lost 0 bases and J 1 base, leaving 7 bases between the germline ends. The length of the CDR3 is 14 residues. Germline V gives CDR1 MGHRA, CDR2 YSYEKL. CDR3 loop: CASSQDEPSYEQYF. The CDR3 DNA follows: TGCGCCAGCAGCCAAGATGAGCCGTCCTACGAGCAGTACTTC.

The chain joins TRBV5-1 to TRBJ2-3; TRBD2 matches 9 bases. CDR1 SGHRS and CDR2 YFSETQ come from the germline V gene. The ends lost 4 bases at V and 0 bases at J; junction bases unmatched: 6. This CDR3 is 16 amino acids long. The CDR3 protein is CASSKIAGASTDTQYF. CDR3 nucleotide sequence: TGCGCCAGCAGCAAAATAGCGGGGGCTAGCACAGATACGCAGTATTTT.

V is TRBV6-5 and J is TRBJ2-7, with unresolved D. The germline V gene has CDR1 MNHEY and CDR2 SVGAGI. This CDR3 has 13 residues. The V end lost 3 bases, the J end lost 10 bases, and 16 bases lay between the germline ends. CDR3 nucleotides: TGTGCCAGCAGTTATGGGTACGGAAGCGTCCAGTACTTC. Residues: CASSYGYGSVQYF.

The count of this clone is one. The V gene is TRBV18, the J gene TRBJ2-2; 11 bases align to TRBD1. Per germline, CDR1 KGHSH and CDR2 LQKENI. Trimming took 6 bases from V and 7 from J; bases not matched to a gene: 10. The CDR3 loop spans 16 amino acids. The CDR3 coding sequence is TGTGCCAGCTCTCTCGGACAGGGGGCGACGGACGGGGAGCTGTTTTTT. This translates into CASSLGQGATDGELFF.

This sequence joins TRBV6-6 and TRBJ1-5, with TRBD1 matching 8 bases. The CDR3 has 14 amino acids. Losses at the gene ends were 7 bases for V and 7 bases for J; bases not matched to a gene: 9. Per the germline V gene, CDR1 is MNHNY and CDR2 is SVGAGI (reference sequence). The CDR3 DNA sequence: TGTGCCAGCAAGGACAGGGCGCCCGGACAGCCCCAGCATTTT. Translating gives CASKDRAPGQPQHF.

This chain links TRBV5-6 with TRBJ2-7; D ambiguous. The CDR3 is 12 residues long. CDR1 is SGHDT, CDR2 YYEEEE, per germline. V dropped 6 bases and J dropped 5 bases, with 12 bases sitting between them. DNA of the CDR3: TGTGCCAGCACGAAGGGTTTTAACGAGCAGTACTTC. This codes for CASTKGFNEQYF.

In this sample, this clone turned up once. The rearrangement uses TRBV28 and TRBJ1-1, with a tentative D call TRBD1 (5 bases). Germline lookup yields CDR1 MDHEN and CDR2 SYDVKM. Deletions cut 8 bases from V and 5 bases from J, with 15 bases between. This CDR3 is 13 amino acids long. The CDR3 here is CASLLAGKTEAFF. CDR3 sequence (DNA): TGTGCCAGCCTACTCGCAGGGAAGACTGAAGCTTTCTTT.

The chain couples TRBV21-1 to TRBJ1-4; the D call TRBD1 from the table was never checked on the DNA. TRBV21-1 constitutes a pseudogene. The CDR3 runs 15 residues. This CDR3 is CASSKGTGPNEKLFF. The CDR3 nucleotides read TGTGCCAGCAGCAAAGGGACAGGTCCGAATGAAAAACTGTTTTTT.

This chain uses TRBV11-2 with TRBJ2-7; tentatively, D is TRBD2 (5 bases). V was trimmed by 3 bases and J by 6 bases, leaving 12 bases between them. The CDR3 runs to 13 residues. The germline CDR1 and CDR2 sequences are SGHAT and FQNNGV. CDR3 region: CASSFNSEGEQYF. CDR3 nucleotides: TGTGCCAGCAGCTTTAATTCAGAGGGCGAGCAGTACTTC.

The table lists this clone with a count of one. The chain joins TRBV7-9 to TRBJ1-4; the D gene is possibly TRBD1 (6 bases). This CDR3 comprises 16 residues. V was pared by 4 bases and J by 0 bases, with 12 bases between. The germline V gene encodes CDR1 SEHNR and CDR2 FQNEAQ (reference sequence). The CDR3 spells CASSSGRGATNEKLFF. CDR3 in DNA: TGTGCCAGCAGCTCCGGGAGGGGGGCAACTAATGAAAAACTGTTTTTT.

This clone was seen once. This sequence joins TRBV6-1 and TRBJ2-7, with a weak D call TRBD1 (5 bases). Trimming left V 7 bases short and J 4 bases short, with 11 bases between. The CDR3 totals 12 residues. CDR1 is MNHNS, CDR2 SASEGT, per germline. The CDR3 loop reads CASKQDGYEQYF. Written as DNA, the CDR3 is TGTGCCAGCAAACAGGACGGATACGAGCAGTACTTC.

This sequence joins TRBV10-3 and TRBJ2-1, with a weak D call TRBD2 (6 bases). The V and J ends lost 3 bases and 5 bases respectively, with 17 bases between them. The CDR3 has 16 amino acids. Germline V gene data show CDR1 as ENHRY and CDR2 as SYGVKD. CDR3 sequence: CAISESAGLGHNEQFF. The CDR3 DNA sequence: TGTGCCATCAGTGAATCGGCGGGACTCGGTCACAATGAGCAGTTCTTC.